The 29 T cell receptor beta chains presented below share a single source sample, sequenced in a study of CD8 T cells in Susac syndrome. When the RNA was reverse transcribed, random hexamers were used with an input of about 0.45 to 1 ug. TCRdb reprocessed the immunoSEQ multiplex PCR reads via MiXCR and lists one record per CDR3 protein. The repertoire consists of about 300,000 distinct CDR3 sequences, with around 85% occurring once and the leading ten covering about 0.22%. The sample was CD8+ T cells from PBMCs. These receptors originate from a human donor with multiple sclerosis.

This chain uses TRBV19 with TRBJ2-5; D call uncertain. The germline V gene has CDR1 LNHDA and CDR2 SQIVND (reference sequence). Trimming stripped 1 base from V and 5 bases from J, with 17 bases between. CDR3 size: 16 residues. This CDR3 reads CASSIARLTSVETQYF. The CDR3 nucleotides read TGTGCCAGTAGTATAGCCCGGCTCACTTCAGTGGAGACCCAGTACTTC.

J is TRBJ1-2 and V is TRBV5-4; weak D call: TRBD1 (6 bases). Looked up from germline, CDR1 is SGHNT and CDR2 is YYREEE (reference sequence). The CDR3 consists of 13 residues. V was shortened by 2 bases and J by 4 bases, with 9 bases between the two germline ends. The chain's CDR3 is CASSLTGLYGYTF. CDR3 DNA sequence: TGTGCCAGCAGCTTAACAGGGCTCTATGGCTACACCTTC.

The gene calls are TRBV5-1 and TRBJ2-1; 9 nucleotides match TRBD1. The V and J ends lost 3 bases and 6 bases, in that order; junction bases with no gene match: 4. The CDR3 extends over 14 amino acids. The germline CDR1 and CDR2 sequences are SGHRS and YFSETQ. This CDR3 is CASSSDRGGNEQFF. CDR3 nucleotides: TGCGCCAGCAGCTCGGACAGGGGTGGCAATGAGCAGTTCTTC.

V and J are TRBV11-2 and TRBJ1-2, with 8 bases aligning to TRBD1. The CDR3 length is 15 residues. The germline gives CDR1 SGHAT, CDR2 FQNNGV. V lost 5 bases and J lost 7; bases outside the gene matches: 12. In DNA, the CDR3 is TGTGCCAGCAGCCATGGAACGACAGGGGTCGGTGGCTACACCTTC. It specifies CASSHGTTGVGGYTF.

This clonotype was seen more than once but under ten times. The chain is built from TRBV27 and TRBJ1-5, with TRBD1 matching 9 bases. Germline CDR1 and CDR2: MNHEY and SMNVEV (reference sequence). The CDR3 has 17 amino acids. The ends lost 4 bases at V and 0 bases at J; junction bases unmatched: 7. The CDR3 loop reads CASSSGQGLYSNQPQHF. CDR3 bases: TGTGCCAGCAGTTCGGGACAGGGCTTATATAGCAATCAGCCCCAGCATTTT.

The chain is built from TRBV6-1 and TRBJ1-4; D perhaps matches TRBD1 (6 bases). Germline-derived CDR1 and CDR2 are MNHNS and SASEGT. The CDR3 length is 16 residues. The V and J ends lost 3 bases and 7 bases respectively, with 18 bases between them. CDR3 sequence reads: CASSDWTVAGSEKLFF. CDR3 coding DNA: TGTGCCAGCAGTGACTGGACAGTAGCGGGGAGTGAAAAACTGTTTTTT.

The chain recombines TRBV12-3 or TRBV12-4 with TRBJ2-7, with TRBD2 matching 9 bases. The junction had 7 bases not matched to a gene; V was cut back by 6 bases and J by 7 bases. This CDR3 region has 13 residues. The CDR3 DNA is TGTGCCAGCAGCCCCGGACTAGCGCGAGAGCAGTACTTC. It yields the protein CASSPGLAREQYF.

This clonotype was counted between two and nine times. The V and J genes are TRBV12-3 or TRBV12-4 and TRBJ2-7; 10 positions match TRBD2. The CDR3 length is 14 residues. J was trimmed by 5 bases and V by 3 bases; bases with no gene match: 4. The CDR3 DNA is TGTGCCAGCAGTTTTCTAGCGGGAGACAACGAGCAGTACTTC. This gives the protein CASSFLAGDNEQYF.

The V gene is TRBV27, the J gene TRBJ2-2, with a tentative D call TRBD2 (5 bases). This CDR3 contains 14 residues. Trimming left V 6 bases short and J 3 bases short, with 11 bases between. Germline V gene sequence: CDR1 MNHEY, CDR2 SMNVEV (reference sequence). The CDR3 region is CASRWTSYTGELFF. The CDR3 DNA reads TGTGCCAGCAGGTGGACTTCCTACACCGGGGAGCTGTTTTTT.

This clonotype was observed a few times. The chain joins TRBV27 to TRBJ2-3, with a tentative D call TRBD1 (5 bases). Trimming cost V 2 bases and J 0 bases, with 6 bases left between them. The CDR3 totals 14 residues. Germline V gene data show CDR1 as MNHEY and CDR2 as SMNVEV (reference sequence). The CDR3 loop reads CASSLDSSTDTQYF. CDR3 coding DNA: TGTGCCAGCAGTTTAGACAGTAGCACAGATACGCAGTATTTT.

The genes are TRBV19 and TRBJ2-5, with D maybe TRBD2 (6 bases). This CDR3 region has 11 residues. Per germline, CDR1 LNHDA and CDR2 SQIVND (reference sequence). The V and J ends lost 6 bases and 7 bases respectively, with 9 bases between them. For the CDR3, the DNA is TGTGCCAGTAGGATGGGAGGGACCCAGTACTTC. Translation gives CASRMGGTQYF.

This chain uses TRBV4-3 with TRBJ2-1, with 8 bases identical to TRBD2. V was clipped by 3 bases and J by 6 bases; unmatched bases: 7. This CDR3 is built from 15 residues. Germline loops: CDR1 LGHNA, CDR2 YSLEER. The CDR3 DNA reads as TGCGCCAGCAGCCAGAGGGCCGGGACTAGCAATGAGCAGTTCTTC. Residues: CASSQRAGTSNEQFF.

The chain uses TRBV19 and TRBJ1-1; 7 nucleotides line up with TRBD1. This CDR3 region has 13 residues. J was trimmed by 4 bases and V by 8 bases; bases with no gene match: 7. From germline, CDR1 is LNHDA and CDR2 SQIVND (reference sequence). The CDR3 sequence: CASETGSGTEAFF. As DNA, the CDR3 is TGTGCCAGTGAGACAGGGTCGGGCACTGAAGCTTTCTTT. The whole variable domain, filled in from reference TRBV19 and TRBJ1-1, reads DGGITQSPKYLFRKEGQNVTLSCEQNLNHDAMYWYRQDPGQGLRLIYYSQIVNDFQKGDIAEGYSVSREKKESFPLTVTSAQKNPTAFYLCASETGSGTEAFFGQGTRLTVV.

This rearrangement joins TRBV7-9 to TRBJ1-1; the D gene is possibly TRBD1 (5 bases). Germline CDR1 and CDR2: SEHNR and FQNEAQ (reference sequence). There are 15 residues in the CDR3. V dropped 0 bases and J dropped 4 bases, with 12 bases sitting between them. CDR3 residues: CASSLAQGVCTEAFF. CDR3 bases: TGTGCCAGCAGCTTAGCTCAGGGAGTATGCACTGAAGCTTTCTTT.

J is TRBJ2-4 and V is TRBV28; D ambiguous. CDR1 is MDHEN and CDR2 is SYDVKM in the germline V gene. The CDR3 has 19 residues. The V end lost 6 bases, the J end lost 1 base, and 25 bases lay between the germline ends. CDR3 coding DNA: TGTGCCAGCAGCGTTTGGGGTCCCCGTGTCGAACAGGCCAAAAACATTCAGTACTTC. Translation: CASSVWGPRVEQAKNIQYF.

The V and J genes are TRBV7-9 and TRBJ2-1; 9 bases are shared with TRBD2. In germline, CDR1 is SEHNR, CDR2 FQNEAQ (reference sequence). The V segment lost 5 bases and the J segment 6 bases; nucleotides outside the gene matches: 8. The CDR3 length is 15 residues. Here the CDR3 reads CASSPVIAGVNEQFF. The CDR3 DNA reads as TGTGCCAGCAGCCCGGTGATAGCGGGAGTCAATGAGCAGTTCTTC.

The CDR3 sequence: CASTSDEGHTQYF. The CDR3 region has the DNA TGTGCCAGCACCTCGGACGAGGGCCATACGCAGTATTTT. The gene calls are TRBV27 and TRBJ2-3, with a possible D match to TRBD2 (5 bases). Germline V gene data show CDR1 as MNHEY and CDR2 as SMNVEV (reference sequence). CDR3 size: 13 residues. Trimming removed 7 bases at V and 7 bases at J, with 15 bases between.

V gene TRBV4-3 combines with J gene TRBJ2-3; 9 bases are shared with TRBD2. Trimming cost V 4 bases and J 4 bases; bases outside gene matches: 6. The CDR3 has 15 residues. CDR1 LGHNA and CDR2 YSLEER come from the germline V gene. CDR3 loop: CASSLWLAGSDTQYF. The CDR3 DNA reads as TGCGCCAGCAGCCTTTGGCTAGCGGGGTCAGATACGCAGTATTTT.

The V call is TRBV30, the J call TRBJ2-6; D remains unclear. Germline-derived CDR1 and CDR2 are GTSNPN and SVGIG (reference sequence). V lost 3 bases and J lost 0, with 9 bases in between. CDR3 length: 15 amino acids. Here the CDR3 reads CAWRDGTSGANVLTF. The CDR3 DNA reads as TGTGCCTGGAGAGACGGAACCTCTGGGGCCAACGTCCTGACTTTC.

The CDR3 here is CASTKWAQGEEDYGYTF. In DNA form, the CDR3 reads TGTGCCAGCACCAAATGGGCTCAAGGGGAGGAGGACTATGGCTACACCTTC. This chain uses TRBV6-2 or TRBV6-3 with TRBJ1-2, with D possibly matching TRBD1 (5 bases). This CDR3 is built from 17 residues. The germline V gene encodes CDR1 MNHEY and CDR2 SVGEGT. Trimming took off 7 bases at V and 3 bases at J, with 24 bases between the two ends.

V usage is TRBV7-9 and J usage is TRBJ2-7; 7 bases are a match to TRBD1. The CDR3 runs 13 residues. CDR1 and CDR2 from the germline V gene are SEHNR and FQNEAQ (reference sequence). The trim removed 2 bases at V and 7 bases at J, leaving 5 bases unmatched. The CDR3 nucleotides are TGTGCCAGCAGCTTACCGGGACAGCTTGAGCAGTACTTC. It translates to CASSLPGQLEQYF.

The gene calls are TRBV3-1 and TRBJ1-2; unclear D gene. The germline V and J ends were trimmed by 0 bases and 10 bases, with 18 bases remaining between them. The CDR3 loop spans 15 amino acids. Germline-derived CDR1 and CDR2 are LGHDT and YNNKEL (reference sequence). The DNA for the CDR3 is TGTGCCAGCAGCCAAGATCATCCGGGTACGATAGTCTACACCTTC. It codes for CASSQDHPGTIVYTF.

The chain carries TRBV4-3 and TRBJ2-7; no clear D gene. Germline V lookup: CDR1 LGHNA, CDR2 YSLEER. CDR3 size: 14 residues. The ends were cut back, 1 base at V and 0 bases at J, with 7 bases in the middle. CDR3 residues: CASSQVHNSYEQYF. CDR3 nucleotides: TGCGCCAGCAGCCAAGTTCACAACTCCTACGAGCAGTACTTC.

This clonotype appeared a single time. At one of its ends the junction is not consistent with the germline gene, which may arise from a read error. The chain has TRBV7-8 and TRBJ1-3; the match to TRBD1 covers 8 bases. The CDR3 runs to 15 residues. Germline lookup yields CDR1 SGHVS and CDR2 FQNEAQ. The CDR3 nucleotides read TGTGCCAGCAGTTTAGGACAGGGCGGCGAAAACACCATATATTTT. Translating it yields CASSLGQGGENTIYF.

The rearrangement links TRBV28 to TRBJ1-1, with TRBD1 matching 7 bases. With V trimmed by 4 bases and J by 3 bases, 2 bases remained unmatched. The CDR3 length is 13 residues. The V gene's germline CDR1 is MDHEN and CDR2 SYDVKM. The CDR3 loop reads CASSSDRDTEAFF. For the CDR3, the DNA is TGTGCCAGCAGTTCTGACAGGGACACTGAAGCTTTCTTT. Variable domain in full (rest from reference TRBV28 and TRBJ1-1): DVKVTQSSRYLVKRTGEKVFLECVQDMDHENMFWYRQDPGLGLRLIYFSYDVKMKEKGDIPEGYSVSREKKERFSLILESASTNQTSMYLCASSSDRDTEAFFGQGTRLTVV.

The CDR3 nucleotides read TGTGCCAGCAGCCAGCAGCGGGCGTTCTACAATGAGCAGTTCTTC. Amino acid sequence: CASSQQRAFYNEQFF. This sequence joins TRBV3-1 and TRBJ2-1; a possible D gene is TRBD2 (6 bases). The CDR3 is made up of 15 amino acids. Germline assignment: CDR1 LGHDT and CDR2 YNNKEL (reference sequence). The germline V and J ends were trimmed by 3 bases and 3 bases, with 12 bases remaining between them.

V is TRBV2 and J is TRBJ2-7, with D possibly matching TRBD1 (5 bases). The V and J ends lost 2 bases and 2 bases respectively, with 10 bases between them. Per germline, CDR1 SNHLY and CDR2 FYNNEI. The CDR3 length is 14 residues. CDR3 region: CASSEPGIPYEQYF. The CDR3 coding sequence is TGTGCCAGCAGTGAACCAGGGATCCCCTACGAGCAGTACTTC.

In the case of this clonotype: The junction departs from germline at one end; a sequencing error may be responsible. The chain links TRBV20-1 to TRBJ2-1; TRBD2 aligns across 7 bases. The CDR3 loop spans 14 amino acids. Germline V gene data show CDR1 as DFQATT and CDR2 as SNEGSKA (reference sequence). The CDR3 here is CSTSGAGTYNEQFF. CDR3 bases: TGCAGTACTAGTGGAGCGGGGACCTACAATGAGCAGTTCTTC.

The chain uses TRBV6-2 or TRBV6-3 and TRBJ2-5; 13 bases fit TRBD2. There are 18 residues in the CDR3. Trimming took 7 bases from V and 4 from J; bases not matched to a gene: 15. Germline V lookup: CDR1 MNHEY, CDR2 SVGEGT. The DNA for the CDR3 is TGTGCCAGCAATCGCCCATGGACTAGCGGGAGAGGAGGAGAGACCCAGTACTTC. Translating it yields CASNRPWTSGRGGETQYF.